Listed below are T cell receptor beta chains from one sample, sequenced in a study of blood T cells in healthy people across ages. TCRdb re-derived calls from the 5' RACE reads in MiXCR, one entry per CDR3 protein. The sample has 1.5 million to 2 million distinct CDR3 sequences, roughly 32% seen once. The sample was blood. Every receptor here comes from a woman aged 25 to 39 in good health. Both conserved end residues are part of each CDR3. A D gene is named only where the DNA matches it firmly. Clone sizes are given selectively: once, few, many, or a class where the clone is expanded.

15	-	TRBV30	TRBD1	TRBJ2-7	CAWSVGGTGYYEQYF	TGTGCCTGGAGTGTCGGCGGGACAGGTTACTACGAGCAGTACTTC
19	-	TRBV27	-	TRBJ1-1	CASSSPWTIGNRSNTEAFF	TGTGCCAGCAGTTCGCCCTGGACCATCGGGAACAGATCGAACACTGAAGCTTTCTTT
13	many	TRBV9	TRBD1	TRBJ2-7	CASSVGGGGEQYF	TGTGCCAGCAGCGTAGGAGGGGGCGGAGAGCAGTACTTC
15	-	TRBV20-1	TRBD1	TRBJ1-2	CSARENRDSYYGYTF	TGCAGTGCTAGAGAGAACCGGGACAGCTACTATGGCTACACCTTC
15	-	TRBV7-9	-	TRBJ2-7	CASSFSLGTFYEQYF	TGTGCCAGCAGCTTTTCTTTAGGCACCTTCTACGAGCAGTACTTC
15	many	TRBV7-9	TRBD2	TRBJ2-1	CASSLTGLAKDEQFF	TGTGCCAGCAGCTTAACGGGACTAGCGAAGGATGAGCAGTTCTTC
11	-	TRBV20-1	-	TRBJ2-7	CSARDGSEQYF	TGCAGTGCTAGAGATGGCAGCGAGCAGTACTTC
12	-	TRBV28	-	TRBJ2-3	CASSILADTQYF	TGTGCCAGCAGTATACTTGCAGATACGCAGTATTTT
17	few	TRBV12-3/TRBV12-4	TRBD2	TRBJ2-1	CASSLPPLAGGDNEQFF	TGTGCCAGCAGTCTCCCCCCACTAGCGGGGGGTGACAATGAGCAGTTCTTC
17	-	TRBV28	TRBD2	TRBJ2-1	CASSVGLAGGLGNEQFF	TGTGCCAGCAGCGTAGGACTGGCGGGGGGGCTGGGTAATGAGCAGTTCTTC
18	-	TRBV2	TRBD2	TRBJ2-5	CASSEIRSAGGLQETQYF	TGTGCCAGCAGTGAAATCCGGTCGGCGGGGGGTCTACAAGAGACCCAGTACTTC
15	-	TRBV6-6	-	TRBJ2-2	CASSAQQGSSGERFF	TGTGCCAGCAGTGCACAACAGGGTTCTTCAGGGGAGCGGTTTTTT
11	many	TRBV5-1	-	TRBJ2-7	CASKGEYEQYF	TGCGCCAGCAAGGGGGAATACGAGCAGTACTTC
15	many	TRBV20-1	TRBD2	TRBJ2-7	CSARDVQREGYEQYF	TGCAGTGCTAGAGATGTACAGCGGGAGGGCTACGAGCAGTACTTC
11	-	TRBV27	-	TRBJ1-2	CASSFAGFYTF	TGTGCCAGCAGTTTTGCAGGATTCTACACCTTC